The entry below gives a single T cell receptor beta chain sequence along with its context. Its antigen is undetermined. The data are from a study of CD8+CD57+ T cells in acquired aplastic anemia. Overall study: On average, healthy donors gave 8.5 million to 13 million reads for CD4+ cells. Study results and caveats: In common between the patients and the controls were approximately 28 CD8+ CDR3 sequences. Patients showed no significant difference from controls in CD8+ Simpson's diversity.

The V end lost 2 bases, the J end lost 9 bases, and 15 bases lay between the germline ends. The CDR3 loop spans 13 amino acids. The V gene's germline CDR1 is SGHRS and CDR2 YFSETQ. TCR beta VDJ combinations and CDR3 sequences were profiled from genomic DNA. TCRdb passed the reads through MiXCR, listing each CDR3 protein once. The sample yields hundreds of thousands of distinct CDR3 sequences, about two thirds seen once. J is TRBJ2-7 and V is TRBV5-1; D is unclear. The TCR originated in a human donor in good health, serving as a control. The material sequenced was sorted CD4+, CD8+, or CD8+CD57+ T cells (not recorded which) from PBMCs. Here the CDR3 DNA reads TGCGCCAGCAGCTTAGCTCCAGCGTTAGCGCAGTACTTC. Amino acids: CASSLAPALAQYF.